Included here is one TCR beta chain sequence, with context. The data stem from a study of blood T cell repertoires in COVID-19. Study-level background: Sources were T cells, B-cell-depleted T cells, or PBMCs; the material itself was cDNA or gDNA.

The CDR3 runs to 17 residues. CDR1 and CDR2 from the germline V gene are SGDLS and YYNGEE. The ends lost 3 bases at V and 5 bases at J; junction bases unmatched: 14. The data were produced by immunoSEQ multiplex PCR, yet TCRdb's version contains in-frame clones alone and is incomplete. Here the sample spans some 110,000 clones, roughly 85% being singletons. The specimen was peripheral blood. The receptor was derived from a man aged 40-49 years with acute or convalescent COVID-19. The chain recombines TRBV9 with TRBJ1-1, with 9 bases identical to TRBD1. In DNA, the CDR3 is TGTGCCAGCAGCGGGCCCCATCCGGGACAGGGTAATACTGAAGCTTTCTTT. It codes for CASSGPHPGQGNTEAFF.